The sequence of this T cell receptor (beta chain) was determined in a study of T-cell reconstitution after alpha-beta-depleted transplantation in children. Study results and limitations: Approximately two months post-transplant, alpha-beta T cells reportedly originated from several hundred expanded graft clones. Day-60 TCRbeta diversity that was high in some patients was derived from surviving recipient T cells and thymic progenitors. At the one-year point after transplant, T-cell counts and TCRbeta diversity were found to come mostly from T cells that had been newly produced.

This CDR3 is 11 amino acids long. Germline V CDR1 and CDR2: SGHRS, YFSETQ. Trimming cost V 3 bases and J 4 bases, with 3 bases left between them. It was with unique molecular identifiers that the TCRbeta library was prepared. TCRdb called the PCR reads again in MiXCR, with one record for every CDR3 protein. The sample shows about 290,000 distinct CDR3 sequences, roughly a tenth of them seen only once. This clonotype was seen at least ten times. Its antigen remains unidentified. The sequence was collected from a boy younger than two with acute myeloid leukemia, due to receive a stem cell transplant. Sequences were derived from PBMCs, sampled before TCRalphabeta/CD19-depleted stem cell transplant. This rearrangement joins TRBV5-1 to TRBJ2-3; D is unresolved. In DNA, the CDR3 is TGCGCCAGCAGCTGGGCAGATACGCAGTATTTT. Translated: CASSWADTQYF.